The 18 T cell receptor beta chains given below trace back to one sample, sequenced in a study of T cell repertoires in cytomegalovirus infection. A single record per CDR3 protein comes from TCRdb applying MiXCR to the reads. The table includes about 470,000 distinct CDR3 sequences, about two fifths detected once. Antigen specificity for these receptors is unknown. Sequencing was performed on cultured PBMCs, taken from culture after CMV antigen stimulation. These receptors originate from a human donor in good health (CMV status not recorded). Some clones in this sample may be carry-over from other donors' samples.

J is TRBJ2-7 and V is TRBV20-1; D assignment may be TRBD1 or TRBD2 (6 bases each). Trimming cost V 0 bases and J 3 bases, with 12 bases left between them. The CDR3 is 14 residues long. Germline CDR1 and CDR2: DFQATT and SNEGSKA (reference sequence). The CDR3 coding sequence is TGCAGTGCTAGAGAAGGGGGGAGACACTACGAGCAGTACTTC. Translation gives CSAREGGRHYEQYF.

The J gene is TRBJ1-1, the V gene TRBV29-1; 9 bases align to TRBD1. With V trimmed by 7 bases and J by 7 bases, 10 bases remained unmatched. Germline lookup yields CDR1 SQVTM and CDR2 ANQGSEA. The CDR3 is 13 residues long. As DNA, the CDR3 is TGCAGCGCCTCCGTAGGACAGGGGTTTGAAGCTTTCTTT. Encoded protein: CSASVGQGFEAFF. The entire variable domain, with the rest obtained from reference TRBV29-1 and TRBJ1-1, is as follows: SAVISQKPSRDICQRGTSLTIQCQVDSQVTMMFWYRQQPGQSLTLIATANQGSEATYESGFVIDKFPISRPNLTFSTLTVSNMSPEDSSIYLCSASVGQGFEAFFGQGTRLTVV.

V gene TRBV6-1 combines with J gene TRBJ1-6; unclear D gene. V lost 3 bases and J 7 bases, leaving 7 bases between the germline ends. Germline CDR1 is MNHNS and CDR2 is SASEGT. The CDR3 has 13 residues. The CDR3 here is CASSDPTNSPLHF. The DNA for the CDR3 is TGTGCCAGCAGTGACCCTACGAATTCACCCCTCCACTTT.

This chain joins TRBV6-1 and TRBJ2-5, with a tentative D call TRBD1 (6 bases). V was pared by 10 bases and J by 4 bases, with 22 bases between. Germline CDR1 and CDR2: MNHNS and SASEGT. The CDR3 has 15 amino acids. This CDR3 is CATTNGWTRGETQYF. CDR3 nucleotide sequence: TGTGCCACCACAAATGGCTGGACCAGGGGAGAGACCCAGTACTTC.

The chain employs TRBV7-2 and TRBJ2-1, with unresolved D. V was pared by 1 base and J by 8 bases, with 9 bases between. CDR1 and CDR2 from the germline V gene are SGHTA and FQGNSA. The CDR3 length is 13 residues. CDR3 region: CASSLGSMYEQFF. For the CDR3, the DNA is TGTGCCAGCAGCTTAGGTTCCATGTATGAGCAGTTCTTC.

A few counts support this clonotype. The rearrangement uses TRBV15 and TRBJ1-5; 8 nucleotides agree with TRBD1. J lost 4 bases, V lost 6 bases, and 11 bases had no gene match. The CDR3 sequence is 16 residues long. The germline CDR1 and CDR2 sequences are LNHNV and YYDKDF (reference sequence). CDR3 bases: TGTGCCACCAGAGAGGATGGACAGGGCCCAAATCAGCCCCAGCATTTT. Its translation: CATREDGQGPNQPQHF.

This clonotype was seen more than once but under ten times. The V gene is TRBV2, the J gene TRBJ1-2; no definite D call. CDR3 length equals 12 residues. Trimming shortened V by 4 bases and J by 7 bases, and 10 bases separated the two germline ends. Germline V CDR1 and CDR2: SNHLY, FYNNEI. Here the CDR3 reads CASSVRTGGYTF. For the CDR3, the DNA is TGTGCCAGCAGTGTTAGGACTGGTGGCTACACCTTC.

The gene calls are TRBV7-9 and TRBJ1-1, with TRBD1 matching 7 bases. The trim removed 4 bases at V and 1 base at J, leaving 6 bases unmatched. Germline lookup yields CDR1 SEHNR and CDR2 FQNEAQ (reference sequence). The CDR3 contains 15 residues. Written as DNA, the CDR3 is TGTGCCAGCAGCTACACGGGACAGACGAACACTGAAGCTTTCTTT. Amino acids: CASSYTGQTNTEAFF.

This sequence joins TRBV7-4 and TRBJ2-7; 7 nucleotides match TRBD2. The germline gives CDR1 SGHVT, CDR2 SQSDAQ. The CDR3 is 16 residues long. The J segment lost 1 base and the V segment lost 5 bases, leaving 11 bases of the junction unmatched. The CDR3 loop is CASSTPRGDYSYEQYF. The CDR3 DNA follows: TGTGCCAGCAGCACCCCCCGGGGGGACTATTCCTACGAGCAGTACTTC.

This chain connects TRBV7-2 to TRBJ2-5, with D possibly being TRBD2 (5 bases). This CDR3 region has 13 residues. V lost 10 bases and J 2 bases, leaving 14 bases between the germline ends. Germline V lookup: CDR1 SGHTA, CDR2 FQGNSA. The chain's CDR3 is CATATWEQETQYF. DNA of the CDR3: TGTGCCACCGCAACATGGGAGCAAGAGACCCAGTACTTC.

The gene calls are TRBV19 and TRBJ1-2, with D uncertain. Trimming shortened V by 5 bases and J by 7 bases, and 17 bases separated the two germline ends. Germline V gene sequence: CDR1 LNHDA, CDR2 SQIVND (reference sequence). CDR3 length: 14 residues. CDR3 sequence: CASSSQAKGGGYTF. CDR3 bases: TGTGCCAGTAGTTCCCAGGCCAAAGGTGGTGGCTACACCTTC.

The rearrangement links TRBV18 to TRBJ2-3, with 7 bases lining up with TRBD2. Germline CDR1 and CDR2: KGHSH and LQKENI. This CDR3 region has 16 residues. V was pared by 2 bases and J by 0 bases, with 5 bases of the junction left unmatched. The CDR3 is CASSPAGGGSTDTQYF. The CDR3 DNA reads as TGTGCCAGCTCACCAGCTGGCGGGGGAAGCACAGATACGCAGTATTTT.

V gene TRBV5-6 combines with J gene TRBJ2-3; D possibly corresponds to TRBD2 (6 bases). The CDR3 loop spans 11 amino acids. V lost 0 bases and J lost 13, with 9 bases in between. Germline V gene data show CDR1 as SGHDT and CDR2 as YYEEEE. CDR3 sequence reads: CASSLAGVEYF. The CDR3 region has the DNA TGTGCCAGCAGCTTGGCGGGAGTCGAGTATTTT.

This clonotype turned up a few times. This chain connects TRBV6-2 or TRBV6-3 to TRBJ2-1; 7 bases are shared with TRBD2. The CDR3 sequence is 17 residues long. Per germline, CDR1 MNHEY and CDR2 SVGEGT. Trimming at V came to 2 bases and at J to 0 bases, leaving 7 bases not matched to a gene. The CDR3, as DNA: TGTGCCAGCAGTTACACGGGGGGACGGAGCTCCTACAATGAGCAGTTCTTC. It specifies CASSYTGGRSSYNEQFF.

The sample holds a few counts of this clonotype. V is TRBV19 and J is TRBJ1-5; 7 bases align to TRBD1. CDR1 is LNHDA, CDR2 SQIVND, per germline (reference sequence). V trimming: 5 bases; J trimming: 2 bases; junction bases outside the gene matches: 6. The CDR3 extends over 15 amino acids. The CDR3 DNA follows: TGTGCCAGTAGTGAACAGGGGTATGGCAATCAGCCCCAGCATTTT. This encodes CASSEQGYGNQPQHF.

The table lists this clonotype with many counts. The V call is TRBV7-2, the J call TRBJ2-1; maybe TRBD2 (6 bases). The V gene lost 5 bases and the J gene lost 8 bases, with 22 bases spanning the gap. The CDR3 is 16 residues long. Germline V gene data show CDR1 as SGHTA and CDR2 as FQGNSA. CDR3 DNA: TGTGCCAGCAGCCAAGATACGGGACTTCCTTCATATGAGCAGTTCTTC. Translation gives CASSQDTGLPSYEQFF.

The rearrangement links TRBV7-6 to TRBJ1-2; possibly TRBD1 for D (5 bases). The length of the CDR3 is 16 residues. Deletions cut 4 bases from V and 3 bases from J, with 18 bases between. Germline-derived CDR1 and CDR2 are SGHVS and FNYEAQ. This CDR3 is CASSSYRGARDYGYTF. The CDR3 DNA is TGTGCCAGCAGCTCGTACCGGGGCGCCCGCGACTATGGCTACACCTTC.

This clonotype was detected many times. The gene calls are TRBV7-2 and TRBJ1-2; weak D call: TRBD1 (6 bases). The CDR3 runs 13 residues. CDR1 SGHTA and CDR2 FQGNSA come from the germline V gene. V was pared by 5 bases and J by 4 bases, with 11 bases between. The CDR3 is CASSAGTLYGYTF. Written as DNA, the CDR3 is TGTGCCAGCAGCGCCGGGACACTCTATGGCTACACCTTC.